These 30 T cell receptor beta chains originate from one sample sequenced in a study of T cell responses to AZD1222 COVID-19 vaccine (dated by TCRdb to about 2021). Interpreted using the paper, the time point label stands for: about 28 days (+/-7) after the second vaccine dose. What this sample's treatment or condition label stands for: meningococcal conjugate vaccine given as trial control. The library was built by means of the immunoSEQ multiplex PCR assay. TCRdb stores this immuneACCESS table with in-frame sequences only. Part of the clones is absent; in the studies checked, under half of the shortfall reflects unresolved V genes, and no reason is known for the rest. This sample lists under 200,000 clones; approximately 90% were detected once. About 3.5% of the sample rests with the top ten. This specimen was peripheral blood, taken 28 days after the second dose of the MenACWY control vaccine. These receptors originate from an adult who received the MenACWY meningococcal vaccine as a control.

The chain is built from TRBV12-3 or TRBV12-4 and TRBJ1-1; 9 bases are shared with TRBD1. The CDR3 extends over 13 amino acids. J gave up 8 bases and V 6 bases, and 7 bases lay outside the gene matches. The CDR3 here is CASRGTGKGEAFF. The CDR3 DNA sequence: TGTGCCAGCAGGGGGACAGGGAAGGGAGAAGCTTTCTTT.

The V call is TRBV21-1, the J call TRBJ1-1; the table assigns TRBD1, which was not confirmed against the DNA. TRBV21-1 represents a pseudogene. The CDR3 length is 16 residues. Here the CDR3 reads CASSKALGTGVTEAFF. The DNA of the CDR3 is TGTGCCAGCAGCAAAGCTTTAGGGACAGGGGTCACTGAAGCTTTCTTT.

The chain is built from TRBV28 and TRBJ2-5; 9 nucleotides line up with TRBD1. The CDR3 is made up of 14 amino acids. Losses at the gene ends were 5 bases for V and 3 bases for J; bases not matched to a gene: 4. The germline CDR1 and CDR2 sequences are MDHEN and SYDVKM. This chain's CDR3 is CASSTTGGEETQYF. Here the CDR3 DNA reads TGTGCCAGCAGTACGACAGGGGGAGAAGAGACCCAGTACTTC.

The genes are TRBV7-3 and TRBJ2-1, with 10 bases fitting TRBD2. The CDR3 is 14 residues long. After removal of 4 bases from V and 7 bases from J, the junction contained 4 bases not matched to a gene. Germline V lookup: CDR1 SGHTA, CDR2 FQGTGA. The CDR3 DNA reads TGTGCCAGCAGCTCTAGCGGGAGTGTTAATGAGCAGTTCTTC. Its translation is CASSSSGSVNEQFF.

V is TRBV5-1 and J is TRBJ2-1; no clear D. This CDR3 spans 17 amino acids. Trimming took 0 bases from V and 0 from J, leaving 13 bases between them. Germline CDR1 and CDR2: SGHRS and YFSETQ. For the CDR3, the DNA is TGCGCCAGCAGCTTGGACGGGCGAAGGAGCTCCTACAATGAGCAGTTCTTC. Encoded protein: CASSLDGRRSSYNEQFF. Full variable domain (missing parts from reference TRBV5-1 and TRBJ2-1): KAGVTQTPRYLIKTRGQQVTLSCSPISGHRSVSWYQQTPGQGLQFLFEYFSETQRNKGNFPGRFSGRQFSNSRSEMNVSTLELGDSALYLCASSLDGRRSSYNEQFFGPGTRLTVL.

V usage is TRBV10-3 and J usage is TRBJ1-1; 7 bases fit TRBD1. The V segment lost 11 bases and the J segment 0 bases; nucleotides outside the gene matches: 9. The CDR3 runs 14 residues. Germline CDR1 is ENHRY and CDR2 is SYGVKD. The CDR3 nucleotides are TGTGCCGTCCGCAGGGGGGTAGTGAACACTGAAGCTTTCTTT. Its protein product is CAVRRGVVNTEAFF.

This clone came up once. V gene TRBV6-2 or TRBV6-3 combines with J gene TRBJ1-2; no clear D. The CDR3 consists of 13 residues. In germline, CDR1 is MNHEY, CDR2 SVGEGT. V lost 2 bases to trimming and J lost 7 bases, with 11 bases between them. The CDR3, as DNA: TGTGCCAGCAGTTACGCCGACACGGCTGGCTACACCTTC. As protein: CASSYADTAGYTF.

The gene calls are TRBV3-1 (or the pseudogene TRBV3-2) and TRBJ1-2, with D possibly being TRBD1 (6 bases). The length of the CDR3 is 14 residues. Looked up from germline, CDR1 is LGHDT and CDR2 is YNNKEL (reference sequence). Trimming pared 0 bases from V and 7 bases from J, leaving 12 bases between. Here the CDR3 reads CASSQEVQGGGYTF. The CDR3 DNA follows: TGTGCCAGCAGCCAAGAGGTACAGGGCGGTGGCTACACCTTC.

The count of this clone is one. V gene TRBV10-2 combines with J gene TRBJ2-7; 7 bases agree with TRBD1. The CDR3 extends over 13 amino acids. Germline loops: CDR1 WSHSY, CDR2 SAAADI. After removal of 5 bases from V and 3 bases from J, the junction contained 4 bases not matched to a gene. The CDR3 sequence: CASSFDRDYEQYF. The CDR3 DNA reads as TGCGCCAGCAGTTTTGACAGGGACTACGAGCAGTACTTC.

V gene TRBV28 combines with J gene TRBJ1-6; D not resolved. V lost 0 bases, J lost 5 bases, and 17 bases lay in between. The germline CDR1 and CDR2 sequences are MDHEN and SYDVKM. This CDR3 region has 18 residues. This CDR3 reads CASSLWAELGRDNSPLHF. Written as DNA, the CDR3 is TGTGCCAGCAGTTTATGGGCCGAGTTAGGACGAGATAATTCACCCCTCCACTTT.

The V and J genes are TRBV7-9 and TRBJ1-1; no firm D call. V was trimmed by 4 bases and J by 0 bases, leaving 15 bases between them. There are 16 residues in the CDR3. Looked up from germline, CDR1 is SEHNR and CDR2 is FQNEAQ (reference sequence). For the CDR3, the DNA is TGTGCCAGCAGCTCCCCCCCCGGCAGGATGAACACTGAAGCTTTCTTT. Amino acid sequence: CASSSPPGRMNTEAFF. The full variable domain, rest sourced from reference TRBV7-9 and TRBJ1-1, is DTGVSQNPRHKITKRGQNVTFRCDPISEHNRLYWYRQTLGQGPEFLTYFQNEAQLEKSRLLSDRFSAERPKGSFSTLEIQRTEQGDSAMYLCASSSPPGRMNTEAFFGQGTRLTVV.

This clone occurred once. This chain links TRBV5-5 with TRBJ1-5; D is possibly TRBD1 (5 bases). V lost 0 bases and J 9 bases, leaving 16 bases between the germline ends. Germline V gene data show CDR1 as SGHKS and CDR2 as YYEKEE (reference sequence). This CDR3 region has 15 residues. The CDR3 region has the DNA TGTGCCAGCAGCTTGGAGGCGACAGAACTGGGGCCCCAGCATTTT. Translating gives CASSLEATELGPQHF.

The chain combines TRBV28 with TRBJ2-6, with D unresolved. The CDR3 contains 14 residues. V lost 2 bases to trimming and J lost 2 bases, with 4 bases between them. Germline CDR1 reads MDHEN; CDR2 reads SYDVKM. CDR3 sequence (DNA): TGTGCCAGCAGTTTAATGGCTGGGGCCAACGTCCTGACTTTC. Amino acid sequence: CASSLMAGANVLTF.

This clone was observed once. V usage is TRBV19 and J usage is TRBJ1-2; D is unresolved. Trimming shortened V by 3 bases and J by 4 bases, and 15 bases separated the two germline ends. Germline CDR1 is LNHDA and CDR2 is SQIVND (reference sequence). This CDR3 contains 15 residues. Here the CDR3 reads CASSIFTDQGYGYTF. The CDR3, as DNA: TGTGCCAGTAGTATTTTTACGGACCAAGGCTATGGCTACACCTTC.

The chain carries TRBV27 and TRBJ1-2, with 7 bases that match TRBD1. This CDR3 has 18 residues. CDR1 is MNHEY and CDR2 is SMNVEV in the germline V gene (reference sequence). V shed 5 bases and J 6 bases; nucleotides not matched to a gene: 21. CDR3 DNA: TGTGCCAGCAGTCCTTATGCCCCCTCGACAGGGTCGGTGCATGGCTACACCTTC. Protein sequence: CASSPYAPSTGSVHGYTF.

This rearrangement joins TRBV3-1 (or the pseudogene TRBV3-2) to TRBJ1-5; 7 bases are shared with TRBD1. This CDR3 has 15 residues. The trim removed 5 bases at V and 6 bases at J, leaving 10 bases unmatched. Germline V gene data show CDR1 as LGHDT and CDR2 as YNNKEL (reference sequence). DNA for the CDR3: TGTGCCAGCAGCGAGGGCCCGACAGGGTTTCAGCCCCAGCATTTT. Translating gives CASSEGPTGFQPQHF.

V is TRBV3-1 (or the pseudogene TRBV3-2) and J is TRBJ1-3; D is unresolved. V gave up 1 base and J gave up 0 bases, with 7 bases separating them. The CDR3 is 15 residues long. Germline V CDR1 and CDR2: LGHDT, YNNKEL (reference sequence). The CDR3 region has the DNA TGTGCCAGCAGCCAAGCGGCTAGCTCTGGAAACACCATATATTTT. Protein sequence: CASSQAASSGNTIYF.

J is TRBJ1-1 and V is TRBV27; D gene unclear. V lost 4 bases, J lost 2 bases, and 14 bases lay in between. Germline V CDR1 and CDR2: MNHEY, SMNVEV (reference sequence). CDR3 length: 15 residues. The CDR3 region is CASSWAGLGNTEAFF. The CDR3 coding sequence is TGTGCCAGCAGTTGGGCCGGATTGGGAAACACTGAAGCTTTCTTT.

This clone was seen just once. The CDR3 here is CASSEVGFNSPLHF. In DNA, the CDR3 is TGTGCCAGCTCTGAGGTCGGATTTAATTCACCCCTCCACTTT. This chain uses TRBV6-5 with TRBJ1-6; D call uncertain. Per germline, CDR1 MNHEY and CDR2 SVGAGI. The CDR3 has 14 residues. The ends were cut back, 8 bases at V and 6 bases at J, with 14 bases in the middle.

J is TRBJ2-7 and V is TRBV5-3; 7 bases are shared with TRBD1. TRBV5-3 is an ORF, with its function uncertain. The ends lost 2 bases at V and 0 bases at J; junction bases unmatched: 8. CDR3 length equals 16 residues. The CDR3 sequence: CARSLTGQISSYEQYF. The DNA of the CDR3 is TGTGCCAGAAGCTTAACGGGACAGATTAGCTCCTACGAGCAGTACTTC.

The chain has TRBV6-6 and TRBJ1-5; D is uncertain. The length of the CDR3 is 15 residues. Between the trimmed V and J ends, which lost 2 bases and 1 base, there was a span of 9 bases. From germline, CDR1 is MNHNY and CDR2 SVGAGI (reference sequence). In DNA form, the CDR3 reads TGTGCCAGCAGTTACGTCCCGGACAGCAATCAGCCCCAGCATTTT. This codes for CASSYVPDSNQPQHF.

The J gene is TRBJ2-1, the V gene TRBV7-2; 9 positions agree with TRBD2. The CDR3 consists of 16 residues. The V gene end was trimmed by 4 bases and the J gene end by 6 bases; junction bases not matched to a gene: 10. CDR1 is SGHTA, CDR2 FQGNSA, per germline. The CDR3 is CASSSNLAGSSNEQFF. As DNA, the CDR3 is TGTGCCAGCAGCTCGAACCTAGCGGGGAGTAGCAATGAGCAGTTCTTC.

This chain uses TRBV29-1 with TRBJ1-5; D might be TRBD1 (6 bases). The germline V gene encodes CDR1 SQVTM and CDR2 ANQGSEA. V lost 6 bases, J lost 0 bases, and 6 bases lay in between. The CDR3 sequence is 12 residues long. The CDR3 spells CSVGHSNQPQHF. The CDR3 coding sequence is TGCAGCGTGGGACATAGCAATCAGCCCCAGCATTTT.

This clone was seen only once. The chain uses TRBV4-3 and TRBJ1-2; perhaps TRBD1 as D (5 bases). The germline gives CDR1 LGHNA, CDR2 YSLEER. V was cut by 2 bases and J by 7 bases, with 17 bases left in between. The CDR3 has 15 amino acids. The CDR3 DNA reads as TGCGCCAGCAGCCAACAGGGTGTGGCGGTGGGTGGCTACACCTTC. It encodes CASSQQGVAVGGYTF.

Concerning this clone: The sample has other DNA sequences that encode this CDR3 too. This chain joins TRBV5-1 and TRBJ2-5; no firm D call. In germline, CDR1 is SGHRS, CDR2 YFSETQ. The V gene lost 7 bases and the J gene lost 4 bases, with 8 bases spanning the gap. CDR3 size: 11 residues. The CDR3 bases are TGCGCCAGCTCCAGTGGAGAGACCCAGTACTTC. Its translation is CASSSGETQYF.

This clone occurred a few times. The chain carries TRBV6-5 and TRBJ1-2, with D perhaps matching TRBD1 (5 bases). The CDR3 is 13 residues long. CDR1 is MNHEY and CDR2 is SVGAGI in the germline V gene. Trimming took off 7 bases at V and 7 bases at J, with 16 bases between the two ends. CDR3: CASTGTGPGGYTF. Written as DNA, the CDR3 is TGTGCCAGCACCGGGACGGGGCCGGGTGGCTACACCTTC.

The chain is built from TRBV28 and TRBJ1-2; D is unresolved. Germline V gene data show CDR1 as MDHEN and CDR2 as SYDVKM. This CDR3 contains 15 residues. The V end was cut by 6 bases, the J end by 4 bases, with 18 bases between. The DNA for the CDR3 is TGTGCCAGCAGAACTCCGATAGGGTACTTCTATGGCTACACCTTC. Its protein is CASRTPIGYFYGYTF.

The CDR3 DNA follows: TGTGCCGTACCCCGGGGATGGGACAGTTTTAACTATGGCTACACCTTC. Translated: CAVPRGWDSFNYGYTF. The rearrangement links TRBV5-8 to TRBJ1-2, with 7 bases that match TRBD1. The CDR3 is 16 residues long. V lost 10 bases to trimming and J lost 1 base; unmatched junction nucleotides: 16. Germline V gene sequence: CDR1 SGHTS, CDR2 YDEGEE.

The CDR3: CASSLFRLAGDEKLFF. CDR3 DNA: TGTGCCAGCAGTTTATTTAGACTCGCGGGTGATGAAAAACTGTTTTTT. The rearrangement uses TRBV27 and TRBJ1-4; D remains ambiguous. Per germline, CDR1 MNHEY and CDR2 SMNVEV (reference sequence). The CDR3 is made up of 16 amino acids. The V end lost 1 base, the J end lost 6 bases, and 15 bases lay between the germline ends. Full variable domain (rest looked up from reference TRBV27 and TRBJ1-4): EAQVTQNPRYLITVTGKKLTVTCSQNMNHEYMSWYRQDPGLGLRQIYYSMNVEVTDKGDVPEGYKVSRKEKRNFPLILESPSPNQTSLYFCASSLFRLAGDEKLFFGSGTQLSVL.

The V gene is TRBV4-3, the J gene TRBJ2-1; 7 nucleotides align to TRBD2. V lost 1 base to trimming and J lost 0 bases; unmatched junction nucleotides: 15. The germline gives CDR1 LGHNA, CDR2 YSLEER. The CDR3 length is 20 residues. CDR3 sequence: CASSQGMGLAAMSSYNEQFF. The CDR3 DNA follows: TGCGCCAGCAGCCAAGGAATGGGCCTAGCGGCCATGAGCTCCTACAATGAGCAGTTCTTC.